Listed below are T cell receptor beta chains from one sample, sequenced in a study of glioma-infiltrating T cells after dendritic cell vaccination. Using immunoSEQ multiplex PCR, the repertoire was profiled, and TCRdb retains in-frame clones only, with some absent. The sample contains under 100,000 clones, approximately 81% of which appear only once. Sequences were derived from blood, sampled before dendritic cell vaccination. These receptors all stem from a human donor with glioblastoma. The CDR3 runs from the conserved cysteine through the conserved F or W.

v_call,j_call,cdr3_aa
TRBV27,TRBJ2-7,CASSPGLAGDEQYF
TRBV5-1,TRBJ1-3,CASSLALDHSGNTIYF
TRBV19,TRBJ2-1,CASRVRGRGSAYNEQFF
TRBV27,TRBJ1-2,CASSDRVSGYTF
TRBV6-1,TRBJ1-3,CASNPGQGSGNTIYF
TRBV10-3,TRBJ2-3,CAISEWDRGTDTQYF
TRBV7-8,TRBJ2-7,CASSTSGPYEQYF
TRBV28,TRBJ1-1,CASSETGGGTEAFF
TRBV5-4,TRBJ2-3,CASSKAGASGDTQYF
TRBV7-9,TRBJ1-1,CASSLVGKGNGEAFF
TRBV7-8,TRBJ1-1,CASSLGAGISEAFF
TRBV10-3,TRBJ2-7,CAISELLTSGYEQYF
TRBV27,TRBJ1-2,CASSSLQSGVGGYTF
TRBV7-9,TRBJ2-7,CASSLAQSGGAYEQYF
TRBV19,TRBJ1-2,CASSIPLPSRGRYGYTF
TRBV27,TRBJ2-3,CASSSAVDTQYF
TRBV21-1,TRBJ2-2,CASSKEEVIGELFF
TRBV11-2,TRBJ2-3,CASSRDRGDTQYF
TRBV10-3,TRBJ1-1,CAISQGWETEAFF
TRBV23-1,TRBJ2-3,CASSQSFFWTSGDGDTQYF
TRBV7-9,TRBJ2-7,CASSLRQGDVTEQYF
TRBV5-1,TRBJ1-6,CASSRDGTGVSPLHF
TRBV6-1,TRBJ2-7,CASSRDRGTYEQYF
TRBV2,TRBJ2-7,CASTPPRGTSYEQYF
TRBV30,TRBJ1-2,CAWSLGIWGYTF
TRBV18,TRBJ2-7,CASSPLDRESGEQYF
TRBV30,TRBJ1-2,CALRLTGSSGYTF
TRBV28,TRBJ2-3,CASSPIMRGDTDTQYF
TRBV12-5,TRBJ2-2,CASGSQGLAGVAGELFF
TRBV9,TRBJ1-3,CASSVEHSGNTIYF
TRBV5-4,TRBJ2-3,CASSLVPGAIHSTDTQYF
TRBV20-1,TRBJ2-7,CSAHQGGEQYF
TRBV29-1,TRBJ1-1,CSAPREGGTEAFF
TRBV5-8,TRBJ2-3,CASSFYVASGFNTDTQYF
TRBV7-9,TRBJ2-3,CASSHIPGLATDTQYF
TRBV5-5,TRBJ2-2,CASSLAGGGNTGELFF
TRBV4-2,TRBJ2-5,CASSQDLRASGTRGETQYF
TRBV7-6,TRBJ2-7,CASIKQYF
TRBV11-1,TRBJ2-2,CASSPRPAGALFF
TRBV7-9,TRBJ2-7,CASSLGGSGNEQYF
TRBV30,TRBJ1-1,CAWNYGRGTEAFF
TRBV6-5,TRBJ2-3,CASSYNSGQGKNTQYF
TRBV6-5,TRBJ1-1,CASSYSFNLRTAEAFF
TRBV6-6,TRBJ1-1,CASRGPIYTEAFF
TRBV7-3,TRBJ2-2,CASSATGVGELFF
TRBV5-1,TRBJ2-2,CASSLDRGLTGELFF
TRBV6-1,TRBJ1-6,CASSVDPGGFNSPLHF
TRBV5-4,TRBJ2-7,CASSLQGPYEQYF
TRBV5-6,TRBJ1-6,CASSLIPGDRVVSPLHF
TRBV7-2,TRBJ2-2,CASSPGNWELFF
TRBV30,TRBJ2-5,CAWSSGGPETQYF
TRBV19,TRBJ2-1,CASKVGSGRTYNEQFF
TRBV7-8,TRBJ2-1,CASSLNPVHSYNEQFF
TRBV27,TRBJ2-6,CASSLGLAQGHSGANVLTF
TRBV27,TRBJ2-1,CASSFSGNWDNEQFF